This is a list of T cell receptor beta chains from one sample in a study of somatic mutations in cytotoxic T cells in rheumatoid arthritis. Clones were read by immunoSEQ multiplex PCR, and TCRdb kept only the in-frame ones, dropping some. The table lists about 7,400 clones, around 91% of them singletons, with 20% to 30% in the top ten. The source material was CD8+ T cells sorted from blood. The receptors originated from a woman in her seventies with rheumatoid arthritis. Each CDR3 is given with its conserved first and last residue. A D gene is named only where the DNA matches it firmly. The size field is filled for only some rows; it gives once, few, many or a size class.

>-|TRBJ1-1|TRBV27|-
CASSLLDRLNTEAFF
TGTGCCAGCAGTTTATTAGACAGGCTGAACACTGAAGCTTTCTTT
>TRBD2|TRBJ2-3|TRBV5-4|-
CASSGTRGTDTQYF
TGTGCCAGCAGCGGGACTAGGGGAACAGATACGCAGTATTTT
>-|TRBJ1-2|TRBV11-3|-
CASSDAGDGYTF
TGTGCCAGCAGCGACGCGGGAGATGGCTACACCTTC
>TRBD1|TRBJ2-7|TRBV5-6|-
CASSLSRQGPLGEQYF
TGTGCCAGCAGCTTATCCAGACAGGGGCCCCTGGGCGAGCAGTACTTC
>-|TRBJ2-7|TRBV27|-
CASSLGPDGSSYEQYF
TGTGCCAGCAGTTTAGGCCCGGACGGGAGCTCCTACGAGCAGTACTTC
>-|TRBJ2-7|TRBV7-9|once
CASSLAYGVGIYEQYF
TGTGCCAGCAGCTTAGCCTATGGGGTCGGGATCTACGAGCAGTACTTC
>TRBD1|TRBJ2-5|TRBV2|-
CASSEGQGGVETQYF
TGTGCCAGCAGTGAGGGACAGGGGGGAGTTGAGACCCAGTACTTC
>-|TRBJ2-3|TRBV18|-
CASSPPIGRGGSTDTQYF
TGTGCCAGCTCACCACCCATCGGGCGGGGAGGCAGCACAGATACGCAGTATTTT
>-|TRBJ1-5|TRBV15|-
CATSPLQGGNQPQHF
TGTGCCACCAGCCCGCTCCAGGGTGGCAATCAGCCCCAGCATTTT
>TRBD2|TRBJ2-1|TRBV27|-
CASSPGLAGGHYNEQFF
TGTGCCAGCAGTCCGGGACTAGCGGGGGGCCATTACAATGAGCAGTTCTTC
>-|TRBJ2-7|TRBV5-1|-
CASSSAGYYEQYF
TGCGCCAGCAGCTCTGCGGGTTATTACGAGCAGTACTTC
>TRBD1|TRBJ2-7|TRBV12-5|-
CASGLPGQGVFQQYF
TGTGCTAGTGGTTTACCGGGACAGGGTGTATTTCAGCAGTACTTC
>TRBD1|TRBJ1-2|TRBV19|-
CASSSRTGGDGYTF
TGTGCCAGTAGCTCGCGGACAGGAGGGGATGGCTACACCTTC
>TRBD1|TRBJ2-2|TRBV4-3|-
CASSPGTGESGELFF
TGCGCCAGCAGCCCAGGGACAGGGGAGTCCGGGGAGCTGTTTTTT
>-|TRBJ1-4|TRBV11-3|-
CASSLDRGFSPNEKLFF
TGTGCCAGCAGCTTAGATCGGGGGTTTTCACCTAATGAAAAACTGTTTTTT
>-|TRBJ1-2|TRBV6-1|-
CASRLIRTPNYGYTF
TGTGCCAGCAGGCTAATTCGGACACCTAACTATGGCTACACCTTC
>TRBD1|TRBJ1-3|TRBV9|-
CASSVATEGKRGPGNTIYF
TGTGCCAGCAGCGTAGCTACAGAGGGGAAGAGGGGGCCTGGAAACACCATATATTTT
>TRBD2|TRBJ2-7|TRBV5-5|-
CASSWTSGSRSSYEQYF
TGTGCCAGCAGCTGGACTAGCGGGAGCCGGAGCTCCTACGAGCAGTACTTC
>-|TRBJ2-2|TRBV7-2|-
CASSFGVTGELFF
TGTGCCAGCAGCTTCGGGGTCACCGGGGAGCTGTTTTTT
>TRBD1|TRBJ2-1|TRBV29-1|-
CSVPPGGLNNEQFF
TGCAGCGTTCCCCCAGGGGGCTTGAACAATGAGCAGTTCTTC
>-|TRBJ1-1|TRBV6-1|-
CASGLLDGGTEAFF
TGTGCCAGCGGACTCCTTGACGGGGGCACTGAAGCTTTCTTT
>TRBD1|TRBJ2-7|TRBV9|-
CASSAEGTGHHEQYF
TGTGCCAGCAGCGCCGAAGGGACAGGCCACCACGAGCAGTACTTC
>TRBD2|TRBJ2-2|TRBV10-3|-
CAISESGKRGATGELFF
TGTGCCATCAGTGAGTCTGGGAAGCGGGGGGCCACCGGGGAGCTGTTTTTT
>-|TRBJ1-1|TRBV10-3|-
CAISEGQVNTEAFF
TGTGCCATCAGTGAGGGGCAGGTGAACACTGAAGCTTTCTTT
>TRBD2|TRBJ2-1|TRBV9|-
CASAGGPNEQFF
TGTGCCAGCGCGGGGGGGCCCAATGAGCAGTTCTTC
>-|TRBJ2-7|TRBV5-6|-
CASSFADYYEQYF
TGTGCCAGCAGCTTCGCAGACTACTACGAGCAGTACTTC
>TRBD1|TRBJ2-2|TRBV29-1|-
CSARTGSTGELFF
TGCAGCGCTCGGACAGGGAGCACCGGGGAGCTGTTTTTT
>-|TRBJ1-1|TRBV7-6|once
CASSLGTFTEAFF
TGTGCCAGCAGCTTAGGGACATTTACTGAAGCTTTCTTT
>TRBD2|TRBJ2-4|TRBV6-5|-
CASSYSTFAGVDIQYF
TGTGCCAGCAGTTACTCAACTTTCGCGGGAGTTGACATTCAGTACTTC
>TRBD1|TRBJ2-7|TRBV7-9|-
CASSLYGTGYDEQYF
TGTGCCAGCAGCTTATATGGGACAGGGTACGACGAGCAGTACTTC
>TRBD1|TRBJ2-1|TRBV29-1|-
CSVATGGAVNEQFF
TGCAGCGTTGCGACAGGGGGCGCAGTTAATGAGCAGTTCTTC
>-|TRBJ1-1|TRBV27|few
CASSFIRRQPDTEAFF
TGTGCCAGCAGTTTTATTCGGCGACAGCCGGACACTGAAGCTTTCTTT
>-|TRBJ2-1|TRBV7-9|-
CASSLSGRDYNEQFF
TGTGCCAGCAGCCTCAGCGGAAGGGACTACAATGAGCAGTTCTTC
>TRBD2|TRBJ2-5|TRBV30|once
CAWSPLAGQETQYF
TGTGCCTGGAGCCCCCTAGCGGGACAAGAGACCCAGTACTTC
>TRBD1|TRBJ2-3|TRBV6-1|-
CASSSGQGDTDTQYF
TGTGCCAGCAGTAGTGGACAGGGGGACACAGATACGCAGTATTTT
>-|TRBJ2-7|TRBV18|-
CASSLDSAFEQYF
TGTGCCAGCTCTCTGGACTCCGCTTTTGAGCAGTACTTC
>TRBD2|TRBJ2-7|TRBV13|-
CASSFFGLAEGEQYF
TGTGCCAGCAGCTTCTTCGGACTAGCTGAGGGAGAGCAGTACTTC
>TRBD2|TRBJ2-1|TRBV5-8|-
CASRRLVPGLAGWNEQFF
TGTGCCAGCAGACGCCTCGTTCCGGGACTAGCGGGGTGGAATGAGCAGTTCTTC
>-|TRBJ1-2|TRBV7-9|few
CASSPPPLRGYTF
TGTGCCAGCAGCCCCCCTCCCCTACGAGGCTACACCTTC
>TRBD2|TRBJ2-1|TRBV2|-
CASSETSGRGGNEQFF
TGTGCCAGCAGTGAAACTAGCGGGAGAGGTGGAAATGAGCAGTTCTTC
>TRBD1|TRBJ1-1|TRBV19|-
CASAGGDRMNTEAFF
TGTGCCAGCGCCGGGGGGGACAGAATGAACACTGAAGCTTTCTTT
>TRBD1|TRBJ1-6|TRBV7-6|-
CASSLEEWTGKGSPLHF
TGTGCCAGCAGCTTAGAGGAGTGGACAGGGAAGGGGTCACCCCTCCACTTT
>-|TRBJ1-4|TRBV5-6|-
CASSSDPGTEKLFF
TGTGCCAGCAGCTCGGACCCCGGGACAGAAAAACTGTTTTTT
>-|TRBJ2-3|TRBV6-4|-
CASSDSGGGTDTQYF
TGTGCCAGCAGTGACTCAGGAGGGGGCACAGATACGCAGTATTTT
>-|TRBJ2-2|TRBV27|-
CASQPYRSGGELFF
TGTGCCAGCCAACCTTACAGGTCCGGCGGGGAGCTGTTTTTT
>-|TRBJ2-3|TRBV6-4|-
CASSKSTGDPDTQYF
TGTGCCAGCAGTAAGTCTACAGGAGATCCAGATACGCAGTATTTT
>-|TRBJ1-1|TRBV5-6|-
CASSPGVNTEAFF
TGTGCCAGCAGCCCAGGGGTGAACACTGAAGCTTTCTTT
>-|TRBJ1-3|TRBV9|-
CASSVAVTATSGNTIYF
TGTGCCAGCAGCGTAGCGGTTACAGCAACCTCTGGAAACACCATATATTTT
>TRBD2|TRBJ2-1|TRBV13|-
CASSFPTSGAPNEQFF
TGTGCCAGCAGCTTTCCCACTAGCGGGGCCCCCAATGAGCAGTTCTTC
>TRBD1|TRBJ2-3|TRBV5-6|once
CASSMDRVNADTQYF
TGTGCCAGCAGCATGGACAGGGTTAACGCAGATACGCAGTATTTT
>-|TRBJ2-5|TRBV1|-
CTSSPGRATGRETQYF
TGCACCAGCAGCCCAGGGCGCGCGACAGGGCGGGAGACCCAGTACTTC
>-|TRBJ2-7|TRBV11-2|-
CASSLVGGVDEQYF
TGTGCCAGCAGCTTAGTAGGAGGGGTGGACGAGCAGTACTTC
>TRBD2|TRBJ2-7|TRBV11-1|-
CASSLAGLAGYEQYF
TGTGCCAGCAGCTTAGCGGGACTAGCGGGATACGAGCAGTACTTC
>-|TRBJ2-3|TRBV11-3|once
CASRRAGDKDTQYF
TGTGCCAGCAGGAGGGCAGGGGATAAGGATACGCAGTATTTT